This TCR beta chain is drawn from a study of Graves' ophthalmopathy and Graves' hyperthyroidism. Overall study: Before any treatment, peripheral blood was taken at the initial diagnosis.

There are a few counts of this clonotype. Its target is not known. Study-wide findings and caveats: Blood contained most expanded thyroid clonotypes exceeding 0.001 frequency.

CDR3 size: 13 residues. Per germline, CDR1 SNHLY and CDR2 FYNNEI. The germline V and J ends were trimmed by 2 bases and 3 bases, with 7 bases remaining between them. The authors used Ficoll-Paque density gradient centrifugation to separate PBMCs. The input was approximately 10 ml of fresh peripheral blood. TCR beta CDR3 amplification used RNA transcripts. HTBI primers were employed in first-round RT-PCR, then a second-round multiplex PCR followed. TCRdb ran MiXCR on the multiplex PCR reads and lists one entry per CDR3 protein. The sample has approximately 640,000 distinct CDR3 sequences, about two fifths seen once; the top ten hold around 3%.

The chain links TRBV2 to TRBJ2-5; no clear D. Source material: peripheral blood. The origin of this receptor is an adult man with Graves' ophthalmopathy. The CDR3 reads CASSEIRKETQYF. The CDR3 region has the DNA TGTGCCAGCAGTGAAATTCGGAAAGAGACCCAGTACTTC.